The source of this T cell receptor beta chain is a study of a mutant IDH1 vaccine in newly diagnosed glioma. For the study at large: Sex among treated patients split approximately 62% male, roughly 38% female; mean age was roughly 42 years.

Notes on this clone: Its cognate antigen is unknown.

The CDR3 consists of 13 residues. V shed 5 bases, J shed 0 bases, and the junction held 1 base outside the gene matches. Germline V gene sequence: CDR1 MNHEY, CDR2 SVGAGI. Study-wide results and caveats: The occurrence of vaccine-induced immune responses was seen in 80% to 95% of patients.

Sample time point: week 11, during vaccination. It was 300 ug of mutant IDH1 20-mer peptide that made up each vaccine dose, given with topical imiquimod. Only in-frame clones appear in the TCRdb table, and some are missing; sequencing was by immunoSEQ multiplex PCR. The top ten clones hold more than 9.5% of a sample with some 23,000 clones, about three quarters of them seen once. V gene TRBV6-5 combines with J gene TRBJ2-7, with 7 bases identical to TRBD2. This sequence was found in a man aged 18 to 29 with glioma. Some clones in this sample may be carry-over from other donors' samples. The starting material was peripheral blood mononuclear cells (PBMCs), obtained from a glioma patient whose treatment included an IDH1 peptide vaccine. The CDR3 loop reads CASSLADSYEQYF. CDR3 nucleotide sequence: TGTGCCAGCAGTCTAGCGGACTCCTACGAGCAGTACTTC.